This TCR beta chain was identified in a study of T-cell reconstitution after alpha-beta-depleted transplantation in children. This sample's TCRbeta library carried unique molecular identifier barcodes. TCRdb reprocessed the PCR reads with MiXCR, giving one entry per CDR3 protein. The sample consists of approximately 500,000 distinct CDR3 sequences, roughly a tenth of them appearing once. Regarding the study as a whole: Reportedly, only several hundred clones from non-depleted graft cells drove alpha-beta T-cell counts at about two months. Some patients' high day-60 TCRbeta diversity was attributed to recipient cells surviving conditioning. After one year, T-cell counts and TCRbeta diversity mostly came from new T cells.

V dropped 3 bases and J dropped 5 bases, with 13 bases sitting between them. CDR3 length: 15 residues. Germline loops: CDR1 SEHNR, CDR2 FQNEAQ (reference sequence). This clonotype appeared many times. Its matching antigen is unknown. The sample here was PBMCs, taken before TCRalphabeta/CD19-depleted stem cell transplant. This chain connects TRBV7-9 to TRBJ2-2; no reliable D call. The source of this sequence is a child aged 2 to 15 with inherited bone marrow failure, due to receive a stem cell transplant. Written as DNA, the CDR3 is TGTGCCAGCAGCTTGGACGCGCCTCAAACCGGGGAGCTGTTTTTT. Its translation: CASSLDAPQTGELFF.